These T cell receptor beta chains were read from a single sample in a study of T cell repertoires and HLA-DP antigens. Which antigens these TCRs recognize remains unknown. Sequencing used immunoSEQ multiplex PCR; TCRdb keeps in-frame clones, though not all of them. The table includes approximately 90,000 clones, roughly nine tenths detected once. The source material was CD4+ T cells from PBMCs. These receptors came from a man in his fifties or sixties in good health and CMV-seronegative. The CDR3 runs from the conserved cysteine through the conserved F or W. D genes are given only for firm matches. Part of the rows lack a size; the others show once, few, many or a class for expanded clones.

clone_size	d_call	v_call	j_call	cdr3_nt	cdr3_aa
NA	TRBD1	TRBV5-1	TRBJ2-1	TGCGCCAGCAGCTCATCCGGGACAGGTTCAAATGAGCAGTTCTTC	CASSSSGTGSNEQFF
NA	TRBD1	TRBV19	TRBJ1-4	TGTGCCAGTAGGCGCAACACCGGGACAGGGGCAGAAAAACTGTTTTTT	CASRRNTGTGAEKLFF
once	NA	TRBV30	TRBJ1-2	TGTGCCTGGAGTGCGGGGGGAGTAATGAATGGCTACACCTTC	CAWSAGGVMNGYTF
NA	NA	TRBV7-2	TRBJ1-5	TGTGCCAGCAGCTTAGAGGTGGGGACCATCAATCAGCCCCAGCATTTT	CASSLEVGTINQPQHF
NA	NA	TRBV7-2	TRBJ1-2	TGTGCCAGCAGCCCCAGGCAGGAGCTTTATGGCTACACCTTC	CASSPRQELYGYTF
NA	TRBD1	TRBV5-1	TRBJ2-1	TGCGCCAGCAGCTTGGCCTTGGGACAGGGATACAATGAGCAGTTCTTC	CASSLALGQGYNEQFF
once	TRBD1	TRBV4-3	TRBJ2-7	TGCGCCAGCAGCCTGACGGGGACAGGGGGCTCCGAGCAGTACTTC	CASSLTGTGGSEQYF
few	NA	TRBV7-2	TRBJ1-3	TGTGCCAGCAGCTTAGAGTACTCTGGAAACACCATATATTTT	CASSLEYSGNTIYF
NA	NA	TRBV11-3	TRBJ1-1	TGTGCCAGCAGCTTATATCTGAACACTGAAGCTTTCTTT	CASSLYLNTEAFF
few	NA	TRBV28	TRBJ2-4	TGTGCCATCTCTAGTCGGCGCGGCAAAAACATTCAGTACTTC	CAISSRRGKNIQYF
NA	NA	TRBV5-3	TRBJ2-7	TGTGCCAGAAGCTGGGGGGGCCTGGACCGCTACGAGCAGTACTTC	CARSWGGLDRYEQYF
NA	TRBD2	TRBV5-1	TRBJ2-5	TGCGCCAGCAGCTCGCCGGGAGGGGAGACCCAGTACTTC	CASSSPGGETQYF
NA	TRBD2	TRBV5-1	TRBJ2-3	TGCGCCAGCAGCGTAGCGGGGGGCACAGATACGCAGTATTTT	CASSVAGGTDTQYF
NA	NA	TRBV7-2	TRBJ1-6	TGTGCCAGCAGCTCGGCTTTTAATTCACCCCTCCACTTT	CASSSAFNSPLHF
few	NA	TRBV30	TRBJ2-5	TGTGCCTGGAGAGATCTGGAGACCCAGTACTTC	CAWRDLETQYF
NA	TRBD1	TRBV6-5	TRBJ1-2	TGTGCCAGCAGACCATCAGGGGGCTATAACTATGGCTACACCTTC	CASRPSGGYNYGYTF
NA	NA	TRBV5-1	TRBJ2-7	TGCGCCAGCAGCTTGGCGGGAAGCTCCTACGAGCAGTACTTC	CASSLAGSSYEQYF
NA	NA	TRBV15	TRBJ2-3	TGTGCCACCAGCAGATCACCGGACCCGGAGGATACGCAGTATTTT	CATSRSPDPEDTQYF
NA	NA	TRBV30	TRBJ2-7	TGTGCCTGGAGTGCTGGGGGTAAGGGTTTCGAGCAGTACTTC	CAWSAGGKGFEQYF
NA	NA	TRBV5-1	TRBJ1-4	TGCGCCAGCAGCGTTGGTCGAGCAACTAATGAAAAACTGTTTTTT	CASSVGRATNEKLFF
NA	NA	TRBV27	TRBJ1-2	TGTGCCAGCAGTTGGGAGGGGAACTATGGCTACACCTTC	CASSWEGNYGYTF
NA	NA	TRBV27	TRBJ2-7	TGTGCCAGCTCCGCCCTTTTCAGGTTCGAGCAGTACTTC	CASSALFRFEQYF
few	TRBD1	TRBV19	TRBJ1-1	TGTGCCAGTAGTATAAGACAGGGTTTTAACACTGAAGCTTTCTTT	CASSIRQGFNTEAFF
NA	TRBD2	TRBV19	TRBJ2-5	TGTGCCAGTAGTATAACTAGCGGGCAGGCGGAGACCCAGTACTTC	CASSITSGQAETQYF
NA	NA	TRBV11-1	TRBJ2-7	TGTGCCAGCAGCTCCCGTGGGTCCTCCTACGAGCAGTACTTC	CASSSRGSSYEQYF
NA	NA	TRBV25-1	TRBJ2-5	TGTGCCAGCAGTGTCGGACAGCCGGGGGAGACCCAGTACTTC	CASSVGQPGETQYF
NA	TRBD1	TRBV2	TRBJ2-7	TGTGCCAGTAATAGGGACAGTGGACCCCTACGCGAGCAGTACTTC	CASNRDSGPLREQYF
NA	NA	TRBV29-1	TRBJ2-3	TGCAGCGTTGATGGCCTCACAGATACGCAGTATTTT	CSVDGLTDTQYF
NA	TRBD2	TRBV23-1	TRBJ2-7	TGCGCCAGCAGTCCTTCGACTAGCGGCTACGAGCAGTACTTC	CASSPSTSGYEQYF
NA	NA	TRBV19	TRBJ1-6	TGTGCCAGTAGTATTGCGGCAGGGATACGGTCACCCCTCCACTTT	CASSIAAGIRSPLHF
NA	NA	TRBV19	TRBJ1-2	TGTGCCAGTAGTATCAACCTCCGGGACGGAGCTAACTATGGCTACACCTTC	CASSINLRDGANYGYTF
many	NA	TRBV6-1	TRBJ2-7	TGTGCCAGCAGCTTGGTCCGTAGGGACGAGCAGTACTTC	CASSLVRRDEQYF
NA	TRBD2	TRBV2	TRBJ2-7	TGTGCCAGCAGTGATCTCCTAGCGGGGGGCAGCGAGCAGTACTTC	CASSDLLAGGSEQYF
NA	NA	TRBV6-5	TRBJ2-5	TGTGCCAGCAGCTCAGGAGACCGGCGGGTGGAGACCCAGTACTTC	CASSSGDRRVETQYF
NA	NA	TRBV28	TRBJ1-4	TGTGCCAGCAGTTCGCCCCCTGGGGAAAAACTGTTTTTT	CASSSPPGEKLFF
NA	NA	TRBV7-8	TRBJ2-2	TGTGCCAGCAGCAGTTCGATCACCGGGGAGCTGTTTTTT	CASSSSITGELFF
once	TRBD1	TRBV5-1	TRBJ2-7	TGCGCCAGCAAGCTCTGGACAGGGCCCTACGAGCAGTACTTC	CASKLWTGPYEQYF
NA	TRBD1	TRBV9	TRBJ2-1	TGTGCCAGCAGCCCCCGACAGGGGGCCTGGAATGAGCAGTTCTTC	CASSPRQGAWNEQFF
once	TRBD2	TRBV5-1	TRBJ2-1	TGCGCCAGCAGCTCGACTAGCGGGAGCCCCAATGAGCAGTTCTTC	CASSSTSGSPNEQFF
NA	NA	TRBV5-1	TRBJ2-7	TGCGCCAGCCGAGCCGACAGAGCCTACGAGCAGTACTTC	CASRADRAYEQYF
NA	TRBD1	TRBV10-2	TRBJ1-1	TGCGCCAGCAGCAGACAGGGAATGAACACTGAAGCTTTCTTT	CASSRQGMNTEAFF
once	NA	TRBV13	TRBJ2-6	TGTGCCAGCAGCTTCCAGGGTGGATCTGGGGCCAACGTCCTGACTTTC	CASSFQGGSGANVLTF
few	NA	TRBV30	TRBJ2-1	TGTGCCTGGGGTAGGAACGAGCAGTTCTTC	CAWGRNEQFF
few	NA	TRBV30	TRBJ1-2	TGTGCCCGGGAAGGGACCAGCTATGGCTACACCTTC	CAREGTSYGYTF